The source of this T cell receptor (beta chain) is a study of T cells after yellow fever vaccination. On the study more broadly: SMART-Seq v4 Ultra Low Input served to prepare low-cell-number fractions.

Trimming cost V 7 bases and J 0 bases, with 12 bases left between them. In germline, CDR1 is ENHRY, CDR2 SYGVKD. This CDR3 comprises 14 residues. This clonotype was observed a handful of times. UMIs and a universal primer site were added when TCR cDNA was made by 5'RACE template switching. TCRdb re-called the 5' RACE reads with MiXCR, one entry per CDR3 protein. Of under 600,000 distinct CDR3 sequences in the sample, approximately 15% were seen once. The source material was PBMCs, sampled on the day of the yellow fever booster vaccination. The receptor was derived from a man younger than 45 who received the YFV17D yellow fever vaccine. V is TRBV10-3 and J is TRBJ2-5; D is perhaps TRBD1 (5 bases). Here the CDR3 reads CAINPHRNQETQYF. CDR3 nucleotide sequence: TGTGCCATCAACCCGCACAGGAACCAAGAGACCCAGTACTTC.